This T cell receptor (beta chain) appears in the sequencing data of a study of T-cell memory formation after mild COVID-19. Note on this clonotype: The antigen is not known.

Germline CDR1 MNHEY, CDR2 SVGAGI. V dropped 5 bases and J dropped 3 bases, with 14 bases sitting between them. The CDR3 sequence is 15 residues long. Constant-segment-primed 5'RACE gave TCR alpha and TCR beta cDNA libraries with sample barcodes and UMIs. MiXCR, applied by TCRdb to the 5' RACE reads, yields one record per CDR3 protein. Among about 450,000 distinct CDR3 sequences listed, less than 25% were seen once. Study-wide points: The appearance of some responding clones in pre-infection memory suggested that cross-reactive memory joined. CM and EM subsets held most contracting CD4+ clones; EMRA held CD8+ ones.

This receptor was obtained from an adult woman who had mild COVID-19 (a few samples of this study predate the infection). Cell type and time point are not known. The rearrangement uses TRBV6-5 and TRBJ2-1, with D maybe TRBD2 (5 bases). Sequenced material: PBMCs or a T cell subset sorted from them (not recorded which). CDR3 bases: TGTGCCAGCAGTCCGCTAGCAGTAGTCTACAATGAGCAGTTCTTC. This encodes CASSPLAVVYNEQFF.